This entry is about one T cell receptor (beta chain). This record belongs to a study of blood T cell repertoires in COVID-19. Study-level information: Sample material is recorded as cDNA or gDNA derived from T cells, B-cell-depleted T cells, or PBMCs.

Methods used by the authors: Counts of nucleated cells, estimated from reference gene primer amplification, were obtained. Here immunoSEQ multiplex PCR was the method, and the copy in TCRdb shows in-frame clones only, minus some. V and J calls and clone size are as listed in that table; D and trimming were resolved from the DNA. The repertoire holds under 300,000 clones, with approximately 86% as singletons. The cohort comprised adults aged roughly 18 to 90 years residing in approximately 25 US areas. Each participant's cohort was designated according to participant-reported clinical history. Sequencing input: PBMCs or T cells enriched from blood (not recorded which). The clonotype comes from a woman aged 50 to 60 who had recovered from COVID-19.

CDR3 region: CASRGGGQPQHF. The CDR3 DNA is TGTGCCAGTAGAGGGGGGGGTCAGCCCCAGCATTTT. This chain joins TRBV19 and TRBJ1-5; a weak D match, TRBD1 (6 bases). With 6 bases removed from V and 6 bases from J, the gap between germline ends came to 9 bases. The CDR3 runs 12 residues. In germline, CDR1 is LNHDA, CDR2 SQIVND (reference sequence).